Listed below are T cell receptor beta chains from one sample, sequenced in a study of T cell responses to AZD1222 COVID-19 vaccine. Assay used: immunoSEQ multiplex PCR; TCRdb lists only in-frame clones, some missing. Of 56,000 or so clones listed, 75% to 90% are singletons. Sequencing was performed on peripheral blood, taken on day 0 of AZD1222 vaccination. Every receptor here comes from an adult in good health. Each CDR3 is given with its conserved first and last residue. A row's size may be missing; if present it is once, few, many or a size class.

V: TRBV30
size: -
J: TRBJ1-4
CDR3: CAWRAGRGIEKLFF

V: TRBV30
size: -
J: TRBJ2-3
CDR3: CAWGRSTDTQYF

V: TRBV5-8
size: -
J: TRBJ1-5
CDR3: CASSQGRDQPQHF

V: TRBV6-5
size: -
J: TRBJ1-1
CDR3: CASSPYGGGTEAFF

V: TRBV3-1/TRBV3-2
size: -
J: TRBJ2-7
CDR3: CASSQGLAALGEQYF

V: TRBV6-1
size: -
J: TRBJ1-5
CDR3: CASSESERGHARNQPQHF

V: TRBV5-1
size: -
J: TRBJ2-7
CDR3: CASSLSPTYEQYF

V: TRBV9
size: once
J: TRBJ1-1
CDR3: CASSATPLQRGDTEAFF

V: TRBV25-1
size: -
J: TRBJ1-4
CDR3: CASSDQGANEKLFF

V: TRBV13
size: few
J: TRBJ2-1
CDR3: CASSLAGGYNEQFF

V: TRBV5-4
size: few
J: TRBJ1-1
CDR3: CASRSDVNLNTEAFF

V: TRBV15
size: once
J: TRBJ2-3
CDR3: CATSRAQREGSDTQYF

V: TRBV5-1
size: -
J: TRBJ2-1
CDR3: CASSVHNEQFF

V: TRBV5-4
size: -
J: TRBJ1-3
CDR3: CASSLESFSGNTIYF

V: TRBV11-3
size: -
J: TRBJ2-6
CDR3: CASSLDPLAGAGANVLTF

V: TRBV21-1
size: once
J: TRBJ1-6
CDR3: CASSKGADPRNSPLHF

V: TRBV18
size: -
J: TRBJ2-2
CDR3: CASSVTSNTGELFF

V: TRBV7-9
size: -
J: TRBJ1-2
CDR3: CASSLERGGYGYTF